This TCR beta chain was captured by sequencing in a study of T-cell reconstitution after alpha-beta-depleted transplantation in children. V gave up 0 bases and J gave up 2 bases, with 10 bases separating them. The germline CDR1 and CDR2 sequences are LGHNT and FRNRAP. The CDR3 totals 15 residues. This sample's TCRbeta library carried unique molecular identifier barcodes. One entry per CDR3 protein, called by TCRdb with MiXCR from the PCR reads. There are 300,000 to 350,000 distinct CDR3 sequences in the sample; approximately 23% occur only once, and approximately 11% lies in the top ten. The J gene is TRBJ2-5, the V gene TRBV12-5; no firm D call. This TCR came from a male patient younger than 18 who had a stem cell transplant for acute lymphoblastic leukemia, so the T cells may come from the graft donor. The sample was PBMCs, mostly from graft donor cells, taken 180 days after TCRalphabeta/CD19-depleted stem cell transplant. In DNA form, the CDR3 reads TGTGCTAGTGGTTTGGTAAGCGTGTGTCAAGAGACCCAGTACTTC. This encodes CASGLVSVCQETQYF.